The 21 T cell receptor beta chains reported below all come from one sample, sequenced in a study of human T cells and chemical hapten exposure. Time point of the sample: healthy volunteer bleed at 6 weeks. Whole blood that had not been fractionated was the source of extracted total RNA. TCRdb passed the RACE reads through MiXCR, listing each CDR3 protein once. The repertoire holds 50,000 to 70,000 distinct CDR3 sequences, with about 5.7% as singletons. The sequenced material came from whole blood. These receptors originate from a female donor in good health. Some clones in this sample may be carry-over from other donors' samples.

This clonotype was found a few times. V is TRBV28 and J is TRBJ2-3; 11 bases are a match to TRBD2. The CDR3 is made up of 16 amino acids. The germline gives CDR1 MDHEN, CDR2 SYDVKM. The junction had 6 bases not matched to a gene; V was cut back by 5 bases and J by 2 bases. CDR3 in amino acids: CASSLTSGSLTDTQYF. CDR3 DNA: TGTGCCAGCAGTCTCACTAGCGGGAGCCTCACAGATACGCAGTATTTT.

The chain employs TRBV2 and TRBJ1-2, with D possibly being TRBD1 (6 bases). This CDR3 contains 15 residues. V lost 4 bases and J lost 4, with 16 bases in between. Germline lookup yields CDR1 SNHLY and CDR2 FYNNEI. The CDR3 coding sequence is TGTGCCAGCAGTGGAGTGCTCAGGGGAAGCTATGGCTACACCTTC. Residues: CASSGVLRGSYGYTF.

This clonotype was observed at least ten times. This sequence joins TRBV20-1 and TRBJ1-6, with D possibly matching TRBD1 (5 bases). Trimming cost V 5 bases and J 6 bases, with 17 bases left between them. Germline V gene lookup returns CDR1 DFQATT and CDR2 SNEGSKA (reference sequence). CDR3 size: 15 residues. The CDR3 DNA is TGCAGTGCTCCCCTGGGGGGGAGGGGTAATTCACCCCTCCACTTT. Encoded protein: CSAPLGGRGNSPLHF.

This clonotype has ten or more counts. The gene calls are TRBV20-1 and TRBJ2-7; TRBD2 matches at 10 bases. Germline lookup yields CDR1 DFQATT and CDR2 SNEGSKA (reference sequence). The CDR3 consists of 19 residues. The V segment lost 0 bases and the J segment 1 base; nucleotides outside the gene matches: 15. In DNA form, the CDR3 reads TGCAGTGCTAGAGATCGTTTCAACGCTAGCGGGAGTGTGTCCTACGAGCAGTACTTC. It translates to CSARDRFNASGSVSYEQYF.

This clonotype was seen many times. Germline is not matched at one junction end, which may reflect a read error. The CDR3 reads CAIRESSGLVADTQYF. CDR3 bases: TGTGCCATCAGAGAGTCTAGCGGGTTAGTAGCAGATACGCAGTATTTT. This chain joins TRBV10-3 and TRBJ2-3; 8 nucleotides match TRBD2. This CDR3 region has 16 residues. Germline loops: CDR1 ENHRY, CDR2 SYGVKD.

This chain connects TRBV24-1 to TRBJ2-5, with TRBD1 matching over 8 bases. Trimming took 5 bases from V and 2 from J; bases not matched to a gene: 6. CDR3 size: 15 residues. Germline CDR1 KGHDR, CDR2 SFDVKD. The DNA for the CDR3 is TGTGCCACCAGTGGAACAGGGGGAAAACAAGAGACCCAGTACTTC. Translated: CATSGTGGKQETQYF.

About this clonotype itself: At one of its ends the junction is not consistent with the germline gene, which may arise from a read error. The chain recombines TRBV6-2 or TRBV6-3 with TRBJ2-1; D may match TRBD1 or TRBD2 (5 bases each). CDR1 and CDR2 (germline): MNHEY, SVGEGT. The CDR3 is made up of 12 amino acids. The DNA for the CDR3 is TGTGCCAGCAGTGGGCTAGCCGGACACGATGTCTTC. It codes for CASSGLAGHDVF.

This clonotype was detected many times. The J gene is TRBJ1-4, the V gene TRBV20-1; D not resolved. The CDR3 is made up of 13 amino acids. The V and J ends lost 6 bases and 5 bases respectively, with 13 bases between them. Germline V CDR1 and CDR2: DFQATT, SNEGSKA (reference sequence). CDR3 DNA: TGCAGTGCCGGACTCGGGAAGAATGAAAAACTGTTTTTT. This translates into CSAGLGKNEKLFF.

This clonotype appeared a few times. The chain employs TRBV15 and TRBJ2-3; possible D gene TRBD2, 5 bases. CDR3 length equals 15 residues. Between the trimmed V and J ends, which lost 3 bases and 4 bases, there was a span of 14 bases. The germline V gene has CDR1 LNHNV and CDR2 YYDKDF (reference sequence). The CDR3 loop is CATSSEWESADTQYF. The CDR3 bases are TGTGCCACCAGCAGTGAGTGGGAGTCAGCAGATACGCAGTATTTT.

This clonotype came up many times. This CDR3 is CASSEITRDQPQHF. CDR3 coding DNA: TGTGCCAGCAGTGAAATCACTAGGGATCAGCCCCAGCATTTT. The genes are TRBV6-1 and TRBJ1-5; D gene unclear. Germline-derived CDR1 and CDR2 are MNHNS and SASEGT. This CDR3 has 14 residues. V was cut by 2 bases and J by 5 bases, with 10 bases left in between.

The J gene is TRBJ1-4, the V gene TRBV7-8; 9 bases fit TRBD1. Trimming at V came to 6 bases and at J to 6 bases, leaving 2 bases not matched to a gene. There are 13 residues in the CDR3. Looked up from germline, CDR1 is SGHVS and CDR2 is FQNEAQ. CDR3 coding DNA: TGTGCCAGCAGTAGACAGGGGGATGAAAAACTGTTTTTT. Residues: CASSRQGDEKLFF.

This clonotype was seen at least ten times. V is TRBV28 and J is TRBJ1-6, with 8 bases lining up with TRBD1. Looked up from germline, CDR1 is MDHEN and CDR2 is SYDVKM. The trim removed 8 bases at V and 7 bases at J, leaving 7 bases unmatched. There are 14 residues in the CDR3. This CDR3 reads CASRPTGVNSPLHF. For the CDR3, the DNA is TGTGCCAGCCGTCCGACAGGGGTGAATTCACCCCTCCACTTT.

J is TRBJ2-4 and V is TRBV19, with D possibly called TRBD1 or TRBD2 (5 bases each). V was trimmed by 7 bases and J by 3 bases, leaving 22 bases between them. CDR1 and CDR2 from the germline V gene are LNHDA and SQIVND (reference sequence). This CDR3 contains 17 residues. The CDR3 coding sequence is TGTGCCAGTACCCCCCCTTGGGGGAGTGAGGACAAAAACATTCAGTACTTC. Residues: CASTPPWGSEDKNIQYF. The full variable domain, with the rest looked up from reference TRBV19 and TRBJ2-4, is DGGITQSPKYLFRKEGQNVTLSCEQNLNHDAMYWYRQDPGQGLRLIYYSQIVNDFQKGDIAEGYSVSREKKESFPLTVTSAQKNPTAFYLCASTPPWGSEDKNIQYFGAGTRLSVL.

This clonotype was recorded many times. The gene calls are TRBV6-5 and TRBJ1-2; TRBD1 aligns across 7 bases. The CDR3 runs to 15 residues. Losses at the gene ends were 4 bases for V and 8 bases for J; bases not matched to a gene: 13. Germline V gene lookup returns CDR1 MNHEY and CDR2 SVGAGI. CDR3 sequence reads: CASSFHRADREGYTF. For the CDR3, the DNA is TGTGCCAGCAGTTTTCACCGGGCCGACAGGGAAGGCTACACCTTC.

This clonotype was recorded at least ten times. CDR3 region: CASRTGGLNTEAFF. The CDR3 nucleotides are TGTGCCAGCAGGACAGGGGGATTAAACACTGAAGCTTTCTTT. The chain links TRBV28 to TRBJ1-1, with 9 bases lining up with TRBD1. V shed 6 bases and J 2 bases; nucleotides not matched to a gene: 4. The V gene's germline CDR1 is MDHEN and CDR2 SYDVKM. There are 14 residues in the CDR3.

There are many counts of this clonotype. This chain joins TRBV14 and TRBJ2-1; a weak D match, TRBD1 (6 bases). The CDR3 sequence is 15 residues long. Trimming pared 4 bases from V and 6 bases from J, leaving 16 bases between. The germline V gene encodes CDR1 SGHDN and CDR2 FVKESK. CDR3 protein: CASSRVGAISNEQFF. In DNA form, the CDR3 reads TGTGCCAGCAGCCGGGTGGGGGCGATTTCCAATGAGCAGTTCTTC. Full variable domain (remainder filled in from reference TRBV14 and TRBJ2-1): EAGVTQFPSHSVIEKGQTVTLRCDPISGHDNLYWYRRVMGKEIKFLLHFVKESKQDESGMPNNRFLAERTGGTYSTLKVQPAELEDSGVYFCASSRVGAISNEQFFGPGTRLTVL.

This clonotype occurred many times. DNA for the CDR3: TGTGCCAGCAGCCAGGGACAGGGCTATGCAACTAATGAAAAACTGTTTTTT. It yields the protein CASSQGQGYATNEKLFF. The chain recombines TRBV3-1 with TRBJ1-4, with 9 bases matching TRBD1. V dropped 3 bases and J dropped 0; count of bases not matched to a gene: 5. The length of the CDR3 is 17 residues. Germline lookup yields CDR1 LGHDT and CDR2 YNNKEL (reference sequence).

This clonotype was seen many times. This chain links TRBV5-1 with TRBJ1-6; D gene ambiguous. The CDR3 extends over 14 amino acids. Trimming pared 0 bases from V and 8 bases from J, leaving 9 bases between. The germline gives CDR1 SGHRS, CDR2 YFSETQ. In DNA form, the CDR3 reads TGCGCCAGCAGCTTGGAGCTCCAGTATTCACCCCTCCACTTT. The encoded protein is CASSLELQYSPLHF.

This clonotype was counted ten times or more. The rearrangement links TRBV7-2 to TRBJ2-3; perhaps TRBD1 as D (5 bases). Germline V CDR1 and CDR2: SGHTA, FQGNSA. This CDR3 contains 11 residues. V was trimmed by 4 bases and J by 6 bases, leaving 5 bases between them. CDR3 in amino acids: CASSYRDTQYF. The CDR3 nucleotides are TGTGCCAGCAGCTACAGGGATACGCAGTATTTT.

The sample holds many counts of this clonotype. This rearrangement joins TRBV2 to TRBJ2-5; TRBD2 might be the D (6 bases). The CDR3 consists of 14 residues. V dropped 6 bases and J dropped 5 bases, with 16 bases sitting between them. Germline-derived CDR1 and CDR2 are SNHLY and FYNNEI. The chain's CDR3 is CASRSRSGSETQYF. The CDR3 DNA is TGTGCCAGCAGGTCCCGAAGCGGGTCTGAGACCCAGTACTTC.

The V call is TRBV11-1, the J call TRBJ1-1; TRBD1 matches at 9 bases. The CDR3 spans 15 residues. Losses at the gene ends were 2 bases for V and 0 bases for J; bases not matched to a gene: 1. The germline gives CDR1 SGHAT, CDR2 FQDESV (reference sequence). CDR3 region: CASSLRDRVNTEAFF. The CDR3 bases are TGTGCCAGCAGCTTACGGGACAGGGTGAACACTGAAGCTTTCTTT. Using reference TRBV11-1 and TRBJ1-1 for the parts outside the CDR3, the full variable domain is EAEVAQSPRYKITEKSQAVAFWCDPISGHATLYWYRQILGQGPELLVQFQDESVVDDSQLPKDRFSAERLKGVDSTLKIQPAELGDSAMYLCASSLRDRVNTEAFFGQGTRLTVV.